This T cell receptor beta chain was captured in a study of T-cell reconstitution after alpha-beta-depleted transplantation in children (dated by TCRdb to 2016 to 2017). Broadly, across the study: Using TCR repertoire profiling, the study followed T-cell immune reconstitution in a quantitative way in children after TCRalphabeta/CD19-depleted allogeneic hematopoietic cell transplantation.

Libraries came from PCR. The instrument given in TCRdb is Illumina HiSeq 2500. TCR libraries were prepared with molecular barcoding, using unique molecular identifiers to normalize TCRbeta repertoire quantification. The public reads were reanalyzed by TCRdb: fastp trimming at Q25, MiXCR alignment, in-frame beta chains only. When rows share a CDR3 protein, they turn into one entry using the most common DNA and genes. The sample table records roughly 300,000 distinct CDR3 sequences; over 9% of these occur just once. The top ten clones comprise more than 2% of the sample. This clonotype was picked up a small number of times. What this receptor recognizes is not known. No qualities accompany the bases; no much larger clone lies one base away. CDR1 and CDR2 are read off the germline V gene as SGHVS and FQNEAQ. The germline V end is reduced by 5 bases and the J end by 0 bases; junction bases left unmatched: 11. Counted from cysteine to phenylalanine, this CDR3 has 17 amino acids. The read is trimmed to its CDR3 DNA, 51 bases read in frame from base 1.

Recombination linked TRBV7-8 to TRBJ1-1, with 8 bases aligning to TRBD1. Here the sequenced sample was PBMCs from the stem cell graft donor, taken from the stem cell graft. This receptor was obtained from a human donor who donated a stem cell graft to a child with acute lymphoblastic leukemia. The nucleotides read TGTGCCAGCAGCCCCGACAGGGGTCCTTTTATGAACACTGAAGCTTTCTTT. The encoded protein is CASSPDRGPFMNTEAFF.